This TCR beta chain was sequenced in a study of blood T cell repertoires in COVID-19. As for the study in general: The United States, Italy and Spain provided the acute and convalescent COVID-19 samples. T cells, B-cell-depleted T cells, or PBMCs provided the cDNA or gDNA that served as material.

Original handling: How many nucleated cells were present was estimated from reference gene primer amplification. Sequenced by immunoSEQ multiplex PCR; TCRdb stores in-frame clones only, minus some. V and J calls and clone size are those listed in that table; D and trimming were worked out from the DNA. The sample has under 85,000 clones; approximately 90% are singletons. In its sample, this clone was seen once. The TCR sequence derives from an older man with active or convalescent COVID-19. Specimen: peripheral blood.

In DNA form, the CDR3 reads TGTGCCAGCAGTTACTCGTCCAGCGGGGTCTACGAGCAGTACTTC. Translated: CASSYSSSGVYEQYF. The chain employs TRBV6-5 and TRBJ2-7; 7 bases align to TRBD2. The V gene's germline CDR1 is MNHEY and CDR2 SVGAGI. The CDR3 is 15 amino acids. The junction had 5 bases not matched to a gene; V was cut back by 0 bases and J by 3 bases.